This entry concerns a single T cell receptor beta chain. The data belong to a study of OX40 agonist ivuxolimab in advanced cancers. Clones were sequenced by immunoSEQ multiplex PCR, and TCRdb holds only the in-frame ones, with some missing. This table has tens of thousands of clones, over 80% appearing once. The CDR3 has 14 amino acids. Trimming cost V 6 bases and J 4 bases; bases outside gene matches: 7. Germline CDR1 reads MNHEY; CDR2 reads SVGAGI. The clonotype originates from an adult with an advanced solid tumor such as melanoma, head and neck, liver or kidney cancer. The chain carries TRBV6-5 and TRBJ1-2; 8 bases agree with TRBD1. The sample in question was CD4+ or CD8+ T cells sorted from blood, obtained in a trial of the OX40 agonist ivuxolimab. For the CDR3, the DNA is TGTGCCAGCAGCCTTGACAGGGGCCTCTATGGCTACACCTTC. It encodes CASSLDRGLYGYTF.